This T cell receptor (beta chain) was retrieved from a study of blood T cell repertoires in COVID-19. Germline V gene sequence: CDR1 SGHTA, CDR2 FQGNSA. V was clipped by 5 bases and J by 4 bases, with 12 bases between them. CDR3 size: 14 residues. Cohorts were determined from participant-reported clinical history. Before being deemed recovered, Cohort 3 donors had two negative PCRs, clearance, or symptom resolution. In the original processing: Amplification with reference gene primers provided the estimates of nucleated cell counts. Clones were sequenced by immunoSEQ multiplex PCR, and TCRdb holds only the in-frame ones, with some missing. D and trimming were read from the DNA, whereas the V and J calls and clone size are those reported in that table. The sample has 400,000 to 500,000 clones, approximately 88% seen once.

The rearrangement uses TRBV7-2 and TRBJ1-3, with D possibly matching TRBD1 (5 bases). Sequenced material: PBMCs or T cells enriched from blood (not recorded which). This receptor was taken from a middle-aged woman who had recovered from COVID-19. The CDR3 reads CASSQQGSGNTIYF. The CDR3 DNA follows: TGTGCCAGCAGCCAGCAGGGATCCGGAAACACCATATATTTT.